A single sample is the source of the 23 T cell receptor beta chains below, sequenced in a study of shared clonotypes between healthy human individuals. Method: immunoSEQ multiplex PCR; TCRdb's copy keeps in-frame clones and lacks some. The table records hundreds of thousands of clones, 73% of them present only once. Specimen: memory CD4+ T cells sorted from blood. The subset denotes: CD45RA-negative fraction. The source is a woman aged 25 to 39 in good health.

The chain employs TRBV2 and TRBJ2-3; D gene uncertain. Germline V gives CDR1 SNHLY, CDR2 FYNNEI. The CDR3 sequence is 12 residues long. V lost 7 bases, J lost 4 bases, and 9 bases lay in between. In DNA, the CDR3 is TGTGCCAGCATGCCCGACGCAGATACGCAGTATTTT. Protein: CASMPDADTQYF.

This rearrangement joins TRBV6-1 to TRBJ1-5; 7 bases line up with TRBD1. Germline CDR1 MNHNS, CDR2 SASEGT. The length of the CDR3 is 15 residues. V lost 8 bases, J lost 4 bases, and 11 bases stayed unmatched. CDR3: CASGIDRERNQPQHF. The CDR3 region has the DNA TGTGCCAGCGGTATTGACAGGGAGAGAAATCAGCCCCAGCATTTT.

The rearrangement links TRBV28 to TRBJ1-1; tentative D call: TRBD1 (6 bases). This CDR3 region has 15 residues. With 5 bases removed from V and 2 bases from J, the gap between germline ends came to 15 bases. The V gene's germline CDR1 is MDHEN and CDR2 SYDVKM. The CDR3 loop reads CASSPYRVQNTEAFF. The DNA for the CDR3 is TGTGCCAGCAGTCCGTACAGGGTGCAAAACACTGAAGCTTTCTTT.

This clone was found a few times. The chain links TRBV7-8 to TRBJ2-1, with TRBD2 matching 11 bases. This CDR3 has 16 amino acids. Germline CDR1 is SGHVS and CDR2 is FQNEAQ. V shed 5 bases, J shed 6 bases, and the junction held 9 bases outside the gene matches. CDR3 protein: CASSLTWGLAANEQFF. CDR3 DNA sequence: TGTGCCAGCAGCCTTACCTGGGGACTAGCGGCCAATGAGCAGTTCTTC.

The V gene is TRBV4-1, the J gene TRBJ2-7; TRBD2 agrees at 15 bases. Germline CDR1 reads MGHRA; CDR2 reads YSYEKL. The CDR3 spans 18 residues. J was trimmed by 3 bases and V by 4 bases; bases with no gene match: 10. The CDR3 nucleotides are TGCGCCAGCAGCCGAGAGGGACTAGCGGGAGGTAATATCTACGAGCAGTACTTC. It yields the protein CASSREGLAGGNIYEQYF.

The CDR3 region has the DNA TGCGCCAGCAGCCAAGAAAAGAAGAATTTCTCCTACGAGCAGTACTTC. Translation: CASSQEKKNFSYEQYF. J is TRBJ2-7 and V is TRBV4-1, with D hard to call. V was shortened by 0 bases and J by 0 bases, with 12 bases between the two germline ends. CDR3 length: 16 amino acids. Germline V CDR1 and CDR2: MGHRA, YSYEKL.

The chain employs TRBV5-4 and TRBJ2-2; D may match TRBD1 or TRBD2 (5 bases each). The CDR3 spans 15 residues. Germline V gene lookup returns CDR1 SGHNT and CDR2 YYREEE (reference sequence). V was trimmed by 4 bases and J by 0 bases, leaving 10 bases between them. CDR3 in amino acids: CASSQGPPNTGELFF. DNA of the CDR3: TGTGCCAGCAGCCAGGGACCACCGAACACCGGGGAGCTGTTTTTT.

In its sample, this clone was seen many times. V is TRBV6-5 and J is TRBJ2-1; no clear D. CDR1 MNHEY and CDR2 SVGAGI come from the germline V gene. CDR3 length: 13 residues. V lost 8 bases to trimming and J lost 4 bases, with 12 bases between them. The CDR3 sequence: CASAPIGYNEQFF. The DNA for the CDR3 is TGTGCCAGCGCACCGATCGGGTACAATGAGCAGTTCTTC.

To note about this clone: The identical CDR3 is also encoded by other nucleotide sequences in the sample. The rearrangement links TRBV2 to TRBJ2-1; D is ambiguous. CDR3 length: 11 residues. V was trimmed by 8 bases and J by 4 bases, leaving 6 bases between them. Germline assignment: CDR1 SNHLY and CDR2 FYNNEI. The DNA of the CDR3 is TGTGCCAGCTCCGAATACAATGAGCAGTTCTTC. Its protein product is CASSEYNEQFF. Using reference TRBV2 and TRBJ2-1 for the parts outside the CDR3, the full variable domain is EPEVTQTPSHQVTQMGQEVILRCVPISNHLYFYWYRQILGQKVEFLVSFYNNEISEKSEIFDDQFSVERPDGSNFTLKIRSTKLEDSAMYFCASSEYNEQFFGPGTRLTVL.

The chain is built from TRBV29-1 and TRBJ1-1, with 7 bases lining up with TRBD1. V lost 0 bases to trimming and J lost 8 bases; unmatched junction nucleotides: 6. From germline, CDR1 is SQVTM and CDR2 ANQGSEA. This CDR3 spans 13 amino acids. The CDR3, as DNA: TGCAGCGTTGAAGATCTTCGGACAGGAGAAGCTTTCTTT. It codes for CSVEDLRTGEAFF. The whole variable domain, filled in from reference TRBV29-1 and TRBJ1-1, reads SAVISQKPSRDICQRGTSLTIQCQVDSQVTMMFWYRQQPGQSLTLIATANQGSEATYESGFVIDKFPISRPNLTFSTLTVSNMSPEDSSIYLCSVEDLRTGEAFFGQGTRLTVV.

The DNA of the CDR3 is TGTGCCAGTAGTGGCGGCCACACAGATACGCAGTATTTT. It specifies CASSGGHTDTQYF. The chain combines TRBV19 with TRBJ2-3; D gene ambiguous. The V gene lost 5 bases and the J gene lost 2 bases, with 8 bases spanning the gap. In germline, CDR1 is LNHDA, CDR2 SQIVND (reference sequence). The CDR3 is 13 amino acids. The variable domain in full, with the rest retrieved from reference TRBV19 and TRBJ2-3, is DGGITQSPKYLFRKEGQNVTLSCEQNLNHDAMYWYRQDPGQGLRLIYYSQIVNDFQKGDIAEGYSVSREKKESFPLTVTSAQKNPTAFYLCASSGGHTDTQYFGPGTRLTVL.

The V and J genes are TRBV10-3 and TRBJ2-1, with no clear D. The CDR3 is 14 amino acids. Trimming stripped 6 bases from V and 0 bases from J, with 9 bases between. Germline-derived CDR1 and CDR2 are ENHRY and SYGVKD. CDR3 amino acids: CAIRDSYSYNEQFF. CDR3 nucleotides: TGTGCCATCAGAGACTCGTACTCCTACAATGAGCAGTTCTTC.

The chain recombines TRBV10-1 with TRBJ2-1, with D possibly matching TRBD2 (5 bases). Germline lookup yields CDR1 WNHNN and CDR2 SYGVQD (reference sequence). Trimming pared 2 bases from V and 5 bases from J, leaving 7 bases between. The CDR3 runs to 13 residues. The CDR3 region has the DNA TGCGCCAGCAGTGAGGCCGGGGACAATGAGCAGTTCTTC. It specifies CASSEAGDNEQFF.

CDR3: CASSPGGVETQYF. Written as DNA, the CDR3 is TGTGCCAGCAGTCCCGGAGGGGTAGAGACCCAGTACTTC. The V gene is TRBV28, the J gene TRBJ2-5; perhaps TRBD2 as D (6 bases). Per germline, CDR1 MDHEN and CDR2 SYDVKM. This CDR3 spans 13 amino acids. Trimming pared 5 bases from V and 4 bases from J, leaving 11 bases between.

The V gene is TRBV27, the J gene TRBJ1-6, with TRBD1 identical over 8 bases. V was pared by 6 bases and J by 8 bases, with 9 bases of the junction left unmatched. The CDR3 contains 15 residues. CDR1 and CDR2 (germline): MNHEY, SMNVEV (reference sequence). DNA of the CDR3: TGTGCCAGCAGATGGACAGGGAAGATGTATTCACCCCTCCACTTT. Amino acid sequence: CASRWTGKMYSPLHF.

This clone was seen more than once but under ten times. The V call is TRBV19, the J call TRBJ1-1; 11 nucleotides align to TRBD1. The CDR3 spans 16 residues. The germline V gene has CDR1 LNHDA and CDR2 SQIVND (reference sequence). V trimming: 7 bases; J trimming: 3 bases; junction bases outside the gene matches: 10. The CDR3 coding sequence is TGTGCCAGTATCAAATGGACAGGGGGCCCCGACACTGAAGCTTTCTTT. Amino acid sequence: CASIKWTGGPDTEAFF.

The chain is built from TRBV11-2 and TRBJ2-5, with no clear D. Germline-derived CDR1 and CDR2 are SGHAT and FQNNGV. This CDR3 is built from 14 residues. Trimming cost V 5 bases and J 2 bases, with 12 bases left between them. As DNA, the CDR3 is TGTGCCAGCAGCCCGTTTACCCGGCAAGAGACCCAGTACTTC. This gives the protein CASSPFTRQETQYF.

This chain uses TRBV30 with TRBJ2-3, with 7 bases lining up with TRBD1. This CDR3 has 16 residues. The V gene end was trimmed by 5 bases and the J gene end by 3 bases; junction bases not matched to a gene: 14. Per germline, CDR1 GTSNPN and CDR2 SVGIG (reference sequence). The CDR3 loop is CAWQRGQVVETDTQYF. CDR3 DNA: TGTGCCTGGCAGAGGGGGCAGGTGGTAGAGACAGATACGCAGTATTTT.

The genes are TRBV7-2 and TRBJ1-5; 7 bases are shared with TRBD1. Germline V lookup: CDR1 SGHTA, CDR2 FQGNSA. V dropped 3 bases and J dropped 1; count of bases not matched to a gene: 3. CDR3 length equals 15 residues. Written as DNA, the CDR3 is TGTGCCAGCAGCTTCGTCAGGGGGAGCAATCAGCCCCAGCATTTT. This encodes CASSFVRGSNQPQHF.

The chain's CDR3 is CATSNRVRQPQHF. CDR3 in DNA: TGTGCCACCAGCAATAGGGTGAGGCAGCCCCAGCATTTT. The rearrangement joins TRBV15 to TRBJ1-5; unclear D gene. The CDR3 length is 13 residues. CDR1 and CDR2 from the germline V gene are LNHNV and YYDKDF (reference sequence). V lost 4 bases and J lost 7, with 11 bases in between.

The rearrangement joins TRBV28 to TRBJ2-5, with 13 bases fitting TRBD2. The CDR3 consists of 13 residues. The germline V gene has CDR1 MDHEN and CDR2 SYDVKM. Losses at the gene ends were 8 bases for V and 7 bases for J; bases not matched to a gene: 4. The CDR3 DNA is TGTGCCAGCGGGGGACTAGCGGGAAGGACCCAGTACTTC. The encoded protein is CASGGLAGRTQYF.

The CDR3 loop is CSVFRRSRGMNTEAFF. The CDR3 DNA follows: TGCAGCGTTTTTAGAAGAAGCAGGGGTATGAACACTGAAGCTTTCTTT. The V and J genes are TRBV29-1 and TRBJ1-1, with D tentatively TRBD1 (6 bases). From germline, CDR1 is SQVTM and CDR2 ANQGSEA. CDR3 size: 16 residues. V was trimmed by 5 bases and J by 0 bases, leaving 19 bases between them.

This chain links TRBV7-6 with TRBJ2-6; D uncertain. Looked up from germline, CDR1 is SGHVS and CDR2 is FNYEAQ. Between the trimmed V and J ends, which lost 1 base and 1 base, there was a span of 5 bases. This CDR3 is 15 amino acids long. The DNA for the CDR3 is TGTGCCAGCAGCTTAGAGGGTTCTGGGGCCAACGTCCTGACTTTC. Amino acid sequence: CASSLEGSGANVLTF. Full variable domain (rest looked up from reference TRBV7-6 and TRBJ2-6): GAGVSQSPRYKVTKRGQDVALRCDPISGHVSLYWYRQALGQGPEFLTYFNYEAQQDKSGLPNDRFSAERPEGSISTLTIQRTEQRDSAMYRCASSLEGSGANVLTFGAGSRLTVL.